The present T cell receptor (beta chain) was sequenced within a study of blood T cell repertoires in COVID-19. Study details: Sites in the United States, Italy and Spain provided acute and convalescent COVID-19 samples. PBMCs, B-cell-depleted T cells, or T cells were the source of the cDNA or gDNA that made up the material.

Authors' processing steps: Reference gene primer amplification gave nucleated cell count estimates. Generated by immunoSEQ multiplex PCR, the TCRdb table keeps only in-frame clones and is missing some. Clone size and V and J calls were adopted from that table, with D and trimming inferred from the DNA. The sample gives over 150,000 clones, under 80% of which show up once; approximately 13% is in the top ten. The source material was peripheral blood. The origin of this receptor is a woman in her forties or fifties with acute or convalescent COVID-19.

CDR3 residues: CASTPGGTYEQYF. The CDR3 region has the DNA TGTGCCAGCACCCCAGGGGGTACCTACGAGCAGTACTTC. The chain employs TRBV28 and TRBJ2-7; 7 bases agree with TRBD1. The CDR3 is 13 residues long. The V gene end was trimmed by 7 bases and the J gene end by 2 bases; junction bases not matched to a gene: 5. Germline V gene sequence: CDR1 MDHEN, CDR2 SYDVKM.